Each of the 27 T cell receptor beta chains below was sequenced from the same sample in a study of cytomegalovirus exposure and HLA in healthy donors. The PCR had 60 Vbeta and 13 Jbeta primers. The data were produced by immunoSEQ multiplex PCR, yet TCRdb's version contains in-frame clones alone and is incomplete. The table shows some 45,000 clones, with under 75% occurring only once. The sequenced sample was PBMCs. The origin of the receptors is a young man in good health and CMV-seronegative.

CDR3 sequence (DNA): TGCAGCGCCCTGACAGGGGCAGATACGCAGTATTTT. Protein sequence: CSALTGADTQYF. This rearrangement joins TRBV29-1 to TRBJ2-3, with 8 bases fitting TRBD1. The CDR3 sequence is 12 residues long. V trimming: 7 bases; J trimming: 4 bases; junction bases outside the gene matches: 4. Germline V gene data show CDR1 as SQVTM and CDR2 as ANQGSEA.

The chain links TRBV10-2 to TRBJ1-5; 10 nucleotides line up with TRBD1. The germline CDR1 and CDR2 sequences are WSHSY and SAAADI. V shed 7 bases and J 7 bases; nucleotides not matched to a gene: 10. The CDR3 is 15 amino acids. Written as DNA, the CDR3 is TGCGCCAGCAATTCCGAGACAGGGGGCAGGCAGCCCCAGCATTTT. Residues: CASNSETGGRQPQHF.

This clone was counted a few times. V and J are TRBV5-1 and TRBJ2-3; 8 bases line up with TRBD2. From germline, CDR1 is SGHRS and CDR2 YFSETQ. The ends lost 3 bases at V and 5 bases at J; junction bases unmatched: 20. The CDR3 is 19 amino acids. The chain's CDR3 is CASSSLPRTSQRSGDTQYF. The CDR3 coding sequence is TGCGCCAGCAGCTCCCTACCCAGGACTAGCCAAAGGTCCGGAGATACGCAGTATTTT.

This clone has only one observation. This chain links TRBV15 with TRBJ2-6, with 9 bases aligning to TRBD2. Germline V gene sequence: CDR1 LNHNV, CDR2 YYDKDF (reference sequence). The CDR3 is made up of 18 amino acids. Germline trimming cut 2 bases from V and 4 bases from J; bases unmatched to any gene: 9. CDR3 bases: TGTGCCACCAGCAGAACATTAGCGGGAGTTGCCGGGGCCAACGTCCTGACTTTC. This encodes CATSRTLAGVAGANVLTF.

CDR3: CAWSGRGMVRTDDSYEQYF. For the CDR3, the DNA is TGTGCCTGGAGTGGACGGGGTATGGTCCGGACAGACGATTCCTACGAGCAGTACTTC. This chain joins TRBV30 and TRBJ2-7; tentatively, D is TRBD1 (6 bases). This CDR3 is 19 amino acids long. V dropped 1 base and J dropped 1 base, with 26 bases sitting between them. CDR1 and CDR2 from the germline V gene are GTSNPN and SVGIG (reference sequence).

The CDR3 coding sequence is TGTGCCAGCAGTTCAGCGGGACAGGGTGAAGAGACCCAGTACTTC. Amino acid sequence: CASSSAGQGEETQYF. J is TRBJ2-5 and V is TRBV6-5; 9 bases match TRBD1. The CDR3 sequence is 15 residues long. Germline CDR1 is MNHEY and CDR2 is SVGAGI. J lost 3 bases, V lost 4 bases, and 6 bases had no gene match.

The chain recombines TRBV9 with TRBJ1-2, with TRBD1 matching over 10 bases. The germline V gene encodes CDR1 SGDLS and CDR2 YYNGEE. The length of the CDR3 is 14 residues. Losses at the gene ends were 4 bases for V and 8 bases for J; bases not matched to a gene: 8. The CDR3 nucleotides read TGTGCCAGCAGCCCGGACAGGGGGGGAGGAGGCTACACCTTC. Its protein is CASSPDRGGGGYTF.

The chain joins TRBV6-5 to TRBJ1-1; possible D gene TRBD1, 5 bases. Germline V CDR1 and CDR2: MNHEY, SVGAGI. V was cut by 0 bases and J by 1 base, with 6 bases left in between. CDR3 size: 14 residues. The CDR3 loop is CASSYSTGNTEAFF. In nucleotides, the CDR3 is TGTGCCAGCAGTTACTCCACAGGGAACACTGAAGCTTTCTTT.

The chain links TRBV6-5 to TRBJ1-1; D unresolved. This CDR3 comprises 11 residues. Trimming cost V 6 bases and J 1 base, with 3 bases left between them. Looked up from germline, CDR1 is MNHEY and CDR2 is SVGAGI. The CDR3 region has the DNA TGTGCCAGCAGGCGGAACACTGAAGCTTTCTTT. It encodes CASRRNTEAFF.

This sequence joins TRBV14 and TRBJ2-1; possibly TRBD2 for D (5 bases). The CDR3 loop spans 15 amino acids. CDR1 is SGHDN, CDR2 FVKESK, per germline. The V end lost 1 base, the J end lost 2 bases, and 9 bases lay between the germline ends. CDR3 sequence (DNA): TGTGCCAGCAGCCAAGTAGCGAGGCCCTACAATGAGCAGTTCTTC. Residues: CASSQVARPYNEQFF.

This clone qualifies as medium-sized. The J gene is TRBJ1-1, the V gene TRBV10-3, with D possibly TRBD1 on 5 matching bases. Trimming pared 0 bases from V and 1 base from J, leaving 12 bases between. The CDR3 loop spans 16 amino acids. Germline V gives CDR1 ENHRY, CDR2 SYGVKD. As DNA, the CDR3 is TGTGCCATCAGTGAGTCGAAAGGGGTCACGAACACTGAAGCTTTCTTT. Translating gives CAISESKGVTNTEAFF.

The V and J genes are TRBV4-1 and TRBJ2-7; 10 bases are a match to TRBD2. The CDR3 consists of 16 residues. In germline, CDR1 is MGHRA, CDR2 YSYEKL. J was trimmed by 2 bases and V by 1 base; bases with no gene match: 5. The chain's CDR3 is CASSQVFSGRTYEQYF. The CDR3 bases are TGCGCCAGCAGCCAAGTTTTTAGCGGGAGGACCTACGAGCAGTACTTC.

The chain has TRBV7-9 and TRBJ2-3; TRBD2 matches at 7 bases. V lost 8 bases to trimming and J lost 6 bases; unmatched junction nucleotides: 17. CDR1 is SEHNR, CDR2 FQNEAQ, per germline (reference sequence). The CDR3 is 16 residues long. CDR3 sequence reads: CASGGRAQRDWDTQYF. The CDR3 DNA reads TGTGCCAGCGGGGGAAGGGCCCAGCGGGATTGGGATACGCAGTATTTT.

The chain joins TRBV2 to TRBJ2-3; 7 bases are shared with TRBD2. Germline V gives CDR1 SNHLY, CDR2 FYNNEI. The ends lost 8 bases at V and 4 bases at J; junction bases unmatched: 12. The CDR3 covers 15 residues. In DNA, the CDR3 is TGTGCCAGCCCGAGGGAGCGGGAAAACGCAGATACGCAGTATTTT. It encodes CASPRERENADTQYF. Looking up the rest from reference TRBV2 and TRBJ2-3 gives the full variable domain: EPEVTQTPSHQVTQMGQEVILRCVPISNHLYFYWYRQILGQKVEFLVSFYNNEISEKSEIFDDQFSVERPDGSNFTLKIRSTKLEDSAMYFCASPRERENADTQYFGPGTRLTVL.

The V gene is TRBV15, the J gene TRBJ2-5; D possibly corresponds to TRBD2 (6 bases). Germline V gene data show CDR1 as LNHNV and CDR2 as YYDKDF (reference sequence). Trimming shortened V by 4 bases and J by 4 bases, and 10 bases separated the two germline ends. CDR3 length equals 13 residues. CDR3 sequence reads: CATSIMGGETQYF. The CDR3 nucleotides read TGTGCCACCAGCATCATGGGGGGAGAGACCCAGTACTTC.

This clone was detected a few times. The chain combines TRBV6-5 with TRBJ2-3; 10 nucleotides align to TRBD2. Germline V CDR1 and CDR2: MNHEY, SVGAGI. This CDR3 region has 16 residues. V shed 4 bases and J 2 bases; nucleotides not matched to a gene: 6. The CDR3 sequence: CASSSISGRYTDTQYF. The CDR3 DNA follows: TGTGCCAGCAGTTCTATTAGCGGGAGGTACACAGATACGCAGTATTTT.

The chain joins TRBV7-9 to TRBJ2-1; tentatively, D is TRBD2 (5 bases). Deletions cut 2 bases from V and 4 bases from J, with 12 bases between. This CDR3 comprises 15 residues. From germline, CDR1 is SEHNR and CDR2 FQNEAQ (reference sequence). The CDR3 sequence: CASSLSAGVYNEQFF. CDR3 sequence (DNA): TGTGCCAGCAGCTTATCGGCGGGCGTATACAATGAGCAGTTCTTC.

This clone has only one observation. The chain links TRBV28 to TRBJ1-5, with a tentative D call TRBD1 (5 bases). The V gene's germline CDR1 is MDHEN and CDR2 SYDVKM. The CDR3 runs 14 residues. The germline V and J ends were trimmed by 5 bases and 3 bases, with 11 bases remaining between them. CDR3 residues: CASSLGLNNQPQHF. The CDR3 nucleotides read TGTGCCAGCAGTCTGGGACTGAACAATCAGCCCCAGCATTTT.

The chain is built from TRBV29-1 and TRBJ2-2; 9 nucleotides line up with TRBD1. The CDR3 runs to 18 residues. Looked up from germline, CDR1 is SQVTM and CDR2 is ANQGSEA. Trimming removed 4 bases from V and 1 base from J; junction bases left unmatched: 13. This chain's CDR3 is CSVGGGEGQGKNTGELFF. The CDR3 bases are TGCAGCGTTGGAGGGGGGGAAGGACAGGGGAAGAACACCGGGGAGCTGTTTTTT.

This chain uses TRBV9 with TRBJ1-1; D is unresolved. Per germline, CDR1 SGDLS and CDR2 YYNGEE. CDR3 length equals 13 residues. Trimming removed 4 bases from V and 2 bases from J, with 9 bases in between. Written as DNA, the CDR3 is TGTGCCAGCAGCCGTTACACCAACACTGAAGCTTTCTTT. It specifies CASSRYTNTEAFF.

This clone is a singleton in its sample. This sequence joins TRBV11-2 and TRBJ1-2; TRBD1 aligns across 7 bases. Germline CDR1 is SGHAT and CDR2 is FQNNGV. Trimming cost V 1 base and J 4 bases; bases outside gene matches: 3. The CDR3 loop spans 14 amino acids. The CDR3 nucleotides are TGTGCCAGCAGCTTAGGACAGGGTAGCTATGGCTACACCTTC. Its protein is CASSLGQGSYGYTF.

V usage is TRBV7-9 and J usage is TRBJ2-5; 11 bases align to TRBD1. The V gene end was trimmed by 5 bases and the J gene end by 6 bases; junction bases not matched to a gene: 8. The germline CDR1 and CDR2 sequences are SEHNR and FQNEAQ (reference sequence). The CDR3 spans 15 residues. The CDR3 bases are TGTGCCAGCAGCGCCCCGGACAGGGGGCTACAGACCCAGTACTTC. The encoded protein is CASSAPDRGLQTQYF.

The chain employs TRBV19 and TRBJ2-7; 9 bases line up with TRBD1. The CDR3 runs to 13 residues. V gave up 7 bases and J gave up 7 bases; unmatched junction bases: 8. From germline, CDR1 is LNHDA and CDR2 SQIVND (reference sequence). CDR3 protein: CASTRGQGGEQYF. The CDR3 region has the DNA TGTGCCAGTACCCGGGGACAGGGCGGGGAGCAGTACTTC.

This clone was observed a few times. The genes are TRBV6-5 and TRBJ1-1; no clear D. Germline V gene sequence: CDR1 MNHEY, CDR2 SVGAGI. CDR3 length: 16 residues. The V end lost 0 bases, the J end lost 4 bases, and 15 bases lay between the germline ends. The chain's CDR3 is CASSYSMRGVGTEAFF. Here the CDR3 DNA reads TGTGCCAGCAGTTACTCGATGCGCGGGGTTGGCACTGAAGCTTTCTTT.

The chain carries TRBV5-4 and TRBJ2-5; 14 bases match TRBD2. Trimming took 4 bases from V and 5 from J; bases not matched to a gene: 4. Germline CDR1 and CDR2: SGHNT and YYREEE (reference sequence). The CDR3 totals 15 residues. The CDR3 sequence: CASSLGLAGEETQYF. The DNA of the CDR3 is TGTGCCAGCAGCCTGGGACTAGCGGGAGAGGAGACCCAGTACTTC.

V gene TRBV29-1 combines with J gene TRBJ2-3; tentative D call: TRBD1 (5 bases). With 4 bases removed from V and 9 bases from J, the gap between germline ends came to 14 bases. Germline V lookup: CDR1 SQVTM, CDR2 ANQGSEA. There are 12 residues in the CDR3. The CDR3 DNA follows: TGCAGCGTTGGAAAAGGGGTCGCCACGCAGTATTTT. It translates to CSVGKGVATQYF.

The DNA for the CDR3 is TGTGCCAGCAGTTCAGGACAGGGGGCTTCCTACGAGCAGTACTTC. It specifies CASSSGQGASYEQYF. J is TRBJ2-7 and V is TRBV6-4; 11 bases match TRBD1. V trimming: 5 bases; J trimming: 1 base; junction bases outside the gene matches: 4. CDR3 length: 15 residues. Germline-derived CDR1 and CDR2 are MRHNA and SNTAGT.